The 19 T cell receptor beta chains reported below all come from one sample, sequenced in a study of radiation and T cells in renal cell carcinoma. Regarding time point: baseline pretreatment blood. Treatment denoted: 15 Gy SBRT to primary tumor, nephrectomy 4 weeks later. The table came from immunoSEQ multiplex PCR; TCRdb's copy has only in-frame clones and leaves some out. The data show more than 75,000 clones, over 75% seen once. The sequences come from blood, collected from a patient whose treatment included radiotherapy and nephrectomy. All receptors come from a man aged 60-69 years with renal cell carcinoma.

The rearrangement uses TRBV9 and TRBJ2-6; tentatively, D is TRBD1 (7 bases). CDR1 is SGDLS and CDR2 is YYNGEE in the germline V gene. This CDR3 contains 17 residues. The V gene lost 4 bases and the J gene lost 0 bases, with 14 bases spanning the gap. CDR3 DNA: TGTGCCAGCAGCCCACAGGGGACTTCCTCTGGGGCCAACGTCCTGACTTTC. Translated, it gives CASSPQGTSSGANVLTF. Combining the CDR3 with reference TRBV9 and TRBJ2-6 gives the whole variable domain DSGVTQTPKHLITATGQRVTLRCSPRSGDLSVYWYQQSLDQGLQFLIQYYNGEERAKGNILERFSAQQFPDLHSELNLSSLELGDSALYFCASSPQGTSSGANVLTFGAGSRLTVL.

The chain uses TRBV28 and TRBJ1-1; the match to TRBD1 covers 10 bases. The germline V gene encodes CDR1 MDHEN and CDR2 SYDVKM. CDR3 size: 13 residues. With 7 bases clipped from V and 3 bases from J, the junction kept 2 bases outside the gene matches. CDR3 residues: CASIGQGDTEAFF. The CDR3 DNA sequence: TGTGCCAGCATAGGACAGGGGGACACTGAAGCTTTCTTT.

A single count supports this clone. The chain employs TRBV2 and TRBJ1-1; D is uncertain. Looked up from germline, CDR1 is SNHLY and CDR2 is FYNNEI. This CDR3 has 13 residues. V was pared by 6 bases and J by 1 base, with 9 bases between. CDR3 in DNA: TGTGCCAGCAGCCGTGCCCCGAACACTGAAGCTTTCTTT. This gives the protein CASSRAPNTEAFF.

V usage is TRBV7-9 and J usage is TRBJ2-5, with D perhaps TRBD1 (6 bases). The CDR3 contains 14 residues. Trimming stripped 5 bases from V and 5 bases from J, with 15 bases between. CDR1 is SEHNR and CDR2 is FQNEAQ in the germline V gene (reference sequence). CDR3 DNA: TGTGCCAGCAGCCCGGGACATTTGGAGGAGACCCAGTACTTC. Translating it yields CASSPGHLEETQYF.

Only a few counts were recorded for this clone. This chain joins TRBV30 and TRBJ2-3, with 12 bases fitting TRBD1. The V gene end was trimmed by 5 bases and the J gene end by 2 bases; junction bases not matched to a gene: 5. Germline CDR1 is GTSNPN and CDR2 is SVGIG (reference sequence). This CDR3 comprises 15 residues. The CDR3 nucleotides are TGTGCCTGGTTCCGGGACAGGGGGCACACAGATACGCAGTATTTT. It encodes CAWFRDRGHTDTQYF. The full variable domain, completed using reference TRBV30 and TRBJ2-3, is SQTIHQWPATLVQPVGSPLSLECTVEGTSNPNLYWYRQAAGRGLQLLFYSVGIGQISSEVPQNLSASRPQDRQFILSSKKLLLSDSGFYLCAWFRDRGHTDTQYFGPGTRLTVL.

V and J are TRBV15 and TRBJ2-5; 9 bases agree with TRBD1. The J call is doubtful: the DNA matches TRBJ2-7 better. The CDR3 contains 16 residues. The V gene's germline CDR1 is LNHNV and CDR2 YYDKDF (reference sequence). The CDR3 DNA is TGTGCCACCAGCCAGGGTTCTGGACAGGGGTCCCACGAGCAGTACTTC. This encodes CATSQGSGQGSHEQYF.

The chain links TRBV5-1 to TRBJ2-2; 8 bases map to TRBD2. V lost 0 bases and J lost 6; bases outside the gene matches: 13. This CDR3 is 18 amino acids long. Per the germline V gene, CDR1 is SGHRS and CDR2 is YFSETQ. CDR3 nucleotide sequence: TGCGCCAGCAGCTTGGTACCCCCGCTAGCGGGTTGGGCCGGGGAGCTGTTTTTT. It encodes CASSLVPPLAGWAGELFF.

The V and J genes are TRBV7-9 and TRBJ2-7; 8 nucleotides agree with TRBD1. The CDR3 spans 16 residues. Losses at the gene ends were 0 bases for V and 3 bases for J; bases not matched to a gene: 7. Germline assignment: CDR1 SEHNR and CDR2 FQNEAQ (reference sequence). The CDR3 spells CASSLAAGTGFYEQYF. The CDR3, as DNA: TGTGCCAGCAGCTTAGCGGCCGGGACAGGATTCTACGAGCAGTACTTC. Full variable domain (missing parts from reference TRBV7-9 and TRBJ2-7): DTGVSQNPRHKITKRGQNVTFRCDPISEHNRLYWYRQTLGQGPEFLTYFQNEAQLEKSRLLSDRFSAERPKGSFSTLEIQRTEQGDSAMYLCASSLAAGTGFYEQYFGPGTRLTVT.

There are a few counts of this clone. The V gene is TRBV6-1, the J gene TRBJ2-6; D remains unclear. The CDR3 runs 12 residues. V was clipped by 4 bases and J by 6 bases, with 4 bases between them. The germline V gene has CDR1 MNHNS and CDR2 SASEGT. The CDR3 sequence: CASSAVANVLTF. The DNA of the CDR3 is TGTGCCAGCAGTGCAGTGGCCAACGTCCTGACTTTC.

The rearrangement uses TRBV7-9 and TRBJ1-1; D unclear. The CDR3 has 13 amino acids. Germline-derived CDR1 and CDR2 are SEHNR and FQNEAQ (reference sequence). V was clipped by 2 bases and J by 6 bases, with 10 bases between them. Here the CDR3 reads CASSLTEASEAFF. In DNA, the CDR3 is TGTGCCAGCAGCTTAACAGAGGCCTCTGAAGCTTTCTTT.

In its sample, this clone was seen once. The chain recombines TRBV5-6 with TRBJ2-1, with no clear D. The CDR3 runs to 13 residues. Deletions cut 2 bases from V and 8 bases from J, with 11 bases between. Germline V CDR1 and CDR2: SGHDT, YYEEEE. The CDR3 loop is CASSFRSTDEQFF. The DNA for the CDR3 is TGTGCCAGCAGCTTCAGGAGTACCGATGAGCAGTTCTTC. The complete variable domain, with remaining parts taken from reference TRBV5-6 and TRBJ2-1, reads DAGVTQSPTHLIKTRGQQVTLRCSPKSGHDTVSWYQQALGQGPQFIFQYYEEEERQRGNFPDRFSGHQFPNYSSELNVNALLLGDSALYLCASSFRSTDEQFFGPGTRLTVL.

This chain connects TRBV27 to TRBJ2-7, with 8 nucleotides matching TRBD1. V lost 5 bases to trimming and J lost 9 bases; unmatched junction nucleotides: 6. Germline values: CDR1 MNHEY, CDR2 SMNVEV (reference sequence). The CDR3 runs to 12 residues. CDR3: CASSNPGGAQYF. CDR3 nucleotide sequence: TGTGCCAGCAGTAACCCAGGGGGCGCGCAGTACTTC.

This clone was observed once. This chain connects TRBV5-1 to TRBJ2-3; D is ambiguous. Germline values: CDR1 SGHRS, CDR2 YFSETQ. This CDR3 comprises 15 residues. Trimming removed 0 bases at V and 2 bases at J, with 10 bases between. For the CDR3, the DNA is TGCGCCAGCAGCTTGGCCTTGGGGAACACAGATACGCAGTATTTT. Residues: CASSLALGNTDTQYF.

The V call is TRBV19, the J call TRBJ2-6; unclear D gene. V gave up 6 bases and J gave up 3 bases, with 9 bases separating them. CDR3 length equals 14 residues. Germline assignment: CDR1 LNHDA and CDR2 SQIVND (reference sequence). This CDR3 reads CASSAVGGANVLTF. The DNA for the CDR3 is TGTGCCAGTAGCGCTGTTGGTGGGGCCAACGTCCTGACTTTC.

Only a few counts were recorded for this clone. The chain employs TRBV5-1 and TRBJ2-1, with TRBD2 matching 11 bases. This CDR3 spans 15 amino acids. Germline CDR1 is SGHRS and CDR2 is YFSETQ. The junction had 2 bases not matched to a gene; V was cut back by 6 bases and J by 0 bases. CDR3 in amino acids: CASTTSGSSYNEQFF. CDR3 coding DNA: TGCGCCAGCACTACTAGCGGGAGCTCCTACAATGAGCAGTTCTTC.

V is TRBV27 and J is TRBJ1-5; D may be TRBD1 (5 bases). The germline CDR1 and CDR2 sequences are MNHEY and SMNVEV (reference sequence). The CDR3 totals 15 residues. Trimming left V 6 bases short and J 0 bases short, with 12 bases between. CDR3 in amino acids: CASSYGGSSNQPQHF. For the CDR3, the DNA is TGTGCCAGCAGCTATGGGGGGTCTAGCAATCAGCCCCAGCATTTT.

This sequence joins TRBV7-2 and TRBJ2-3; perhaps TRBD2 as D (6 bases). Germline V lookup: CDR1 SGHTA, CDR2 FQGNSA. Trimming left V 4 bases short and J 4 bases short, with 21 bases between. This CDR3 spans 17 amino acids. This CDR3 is CASSSGSGLRSADTQYF. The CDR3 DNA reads TGTGCCAGCAGCTCAGGCTCGGGACTTCGTAGTGCAGATACGCAGTATTTT. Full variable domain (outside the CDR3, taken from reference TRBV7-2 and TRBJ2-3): GAGVSQSPSNKVTEKGKDVELRCDPISGHTALYWYRQSLGQGLEFLIYFQGNSAPDKSGLPSDRFSAERTGGSVSTLTIQRTQQEDSAVYLCASSSGSGLRSADTQYFGPGTRLTVL.

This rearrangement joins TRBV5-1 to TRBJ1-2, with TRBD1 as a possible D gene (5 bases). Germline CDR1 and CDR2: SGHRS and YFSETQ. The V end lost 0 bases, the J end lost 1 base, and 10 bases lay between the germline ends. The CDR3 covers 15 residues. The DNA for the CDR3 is TGCGCCAGCAGCTTGGAGGGGAATAATAACTATGGCTACACCTTC. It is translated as CASSLEGNNNYGYTF.

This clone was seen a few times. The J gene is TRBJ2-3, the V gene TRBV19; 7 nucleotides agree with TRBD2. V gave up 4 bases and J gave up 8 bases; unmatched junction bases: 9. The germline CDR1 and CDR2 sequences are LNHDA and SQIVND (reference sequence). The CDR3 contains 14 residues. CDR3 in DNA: TGTGCCAGTAGTACCCCCGGACTAGGCGGTACGCAGTATTTT. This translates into CASSTPGLGGTQYF.